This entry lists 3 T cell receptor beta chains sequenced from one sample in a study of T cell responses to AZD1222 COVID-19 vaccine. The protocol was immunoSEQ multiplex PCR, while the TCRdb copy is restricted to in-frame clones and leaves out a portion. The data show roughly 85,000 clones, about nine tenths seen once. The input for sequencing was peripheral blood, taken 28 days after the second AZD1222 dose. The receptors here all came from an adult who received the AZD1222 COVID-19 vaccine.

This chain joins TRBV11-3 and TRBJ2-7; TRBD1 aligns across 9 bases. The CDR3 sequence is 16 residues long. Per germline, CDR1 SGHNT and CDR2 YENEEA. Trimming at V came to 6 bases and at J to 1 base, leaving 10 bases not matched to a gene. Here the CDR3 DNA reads TGTGCCAGCAGTCCAAGGCCGGGACAGGGTTCCTACGAGCAGTACTTC. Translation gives CASSPRPGQGSYEQYF. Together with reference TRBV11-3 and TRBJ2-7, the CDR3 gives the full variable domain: EAGVVQSPRYKIIEKKQPVAFWCNPISGHNTLYWYLQNLGQGPELLIRYENEEAVDDSQLPKDRFSAERLKGVDSTLKIQPAELGDSAVYLCASSPRPGQGSYEQYFGPGTRLTVT.

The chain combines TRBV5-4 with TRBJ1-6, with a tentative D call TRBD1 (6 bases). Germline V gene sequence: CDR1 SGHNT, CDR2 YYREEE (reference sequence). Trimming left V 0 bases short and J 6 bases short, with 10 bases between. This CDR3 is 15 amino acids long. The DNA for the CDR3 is TGTGCCAGCAGCTTGGTCGGACAGCTTAATTCACCCCTCCACTTT. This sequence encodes CASSLVGQLNSPLHF.

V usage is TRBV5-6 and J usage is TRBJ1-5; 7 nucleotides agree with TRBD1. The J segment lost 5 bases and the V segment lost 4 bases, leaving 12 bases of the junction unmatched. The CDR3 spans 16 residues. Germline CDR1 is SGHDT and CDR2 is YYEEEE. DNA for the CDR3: TGTGCCAGCAGCAGCAGGGATCGACAGGGCGATCAGCCCCAGCATTTT. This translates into CASSSRDRQGDQPQHF.